The 9 T cell receptor beta chains in this list originate from one sample, sequenced in a study of blood T cell repertoires in COVID-19. Clones were read by immunoSEQ multiplex PCR, and TCRdb kept only the in-frame ones, dropping some. Of 200,000 to 250,000 clones in the sample, about three quarters were seen once. Sequencing input: peripheral blood. The receptors derive from a woman in her 70s with acute or convalescent COVID-19.

The V and J genes are TRBV2 and TRBJ2-2; the D gene is possibly TRBD1 (6 bases). CDR1 SNHLY and CDR2 FYNNEI come from the germline V gene. CDR3 length equals 14 residues. The V gene lost 8 bases and the J gene lost 0 bases, with 10 bases spanning the gap. The CDR3 sequence: CASAKGANTGELFF. Here the CDR3 DNA reads TGTGCCAGCGCAAAGGGGGCGAACACCGGGGAGCTGTTTTTT.

This clone was observed once. This chain joins TRBV18 and TRBJ2-3; TRBD1 matches at 8 bases. Germline CDR1 KGHSH, CDR2 LQKENI. The CDR3 extends over 16 amino acids. Trimming took 5 bases from V and 2 from J; bases not matched to a gene: 9. The CDR3 spells CASSSGQGANTDTQYF. The CDR3 bases are TGTGCCAGCTCATCCGGACAGGGCGCGAACACAGATACGCAGTATTTT.

The chain joins TRBV6-6 to TRBJ2-4, with 8 bases matching TRBD1. CDR1 is MNHNY and CDR2 is SVGAGI in the germline V gene (reference sequence). The CDR3 runs 15 residues. The V and J ends lost 0 bases and 5 bases, in that order; junction bases with no gene match: 3. Here the CDR3 DNA reads TGTGCCAGCAGTTACTCGAGGGACAGGCAAAACATTCAGTACTTC. Translation: CASSYSRDRQNIQYF.

The rearrangement joins TRBV10-3 to TRBJ1-1; the match to TRBD1 covers 9 bases. Germline V gives CDR1 ENHRY, CDR2 SYGVKD. Losses at the gene ends were 6 bases for V and 5 bases for J; bases not matched to a gene: 7. The CDR3 runs to 14 residues. DNA for the CDR3: TGTGCCATCAGGGGACAGGGCTCTGTGACTGAAGCTTTCTTT. Protein sequence: CAIRGQGSVTEAFF.

This clone was observed once. The rearrangement joins TRBV27 to TRBJ2-1, with D maybe TRBD1 (6 bases). The V end lost 2 bases, the J end lost 6 bases, and 8 bases lay between the germline ends. Germline loops: CDR1 MNHEY, CDR2 SMNVEV (reference sequence). The CDR3 has 13 amino acids. The CDR3 DNA follows: TGTGCCAGCAGTTTAGACAGGACCAATGAGCAGTTCTTC. It translates to CASSLDRTNEQFF.

This clone was recorded a few times. The V and J genes are TRBV7-2 and TRBJ1-4; TRBD1 matches at 7 bases. The germline gives CDR1 SGHTA, CDR2 FQGNSA. The junction had 11 bases not matched to a gene; V was cut back by 5 bases and J by 8 bases. The CDR3 sequence is 15 residues long. CDR3: CASSGARQGGEKLFF. DNA of the CDR3: TGTGCCAGCAGCGGAGCCAGGCAGGGGGGAGAAAAACTGTTTTTT. Complete variable domain (other parts from reference TRBV7-2 and TRBJ1-4): GAGVSQSPSNKVTEKGKDVELRCDPISGHTALYWYRQSLGQGLEFLIYFQGNSAPDKSGLPSDRFSAERTGGSVSTLTIQRTQQEDSAVYLCASSGARQGGEKLFFGSGTQLSVL.

The V call is TRBV6-6, the J call TRBJ2-7; D remains unclear. CDR1 and CDR2 from the germline V gene are MNHNY and SVGAGI (reference sequence). This CDR3 spans 14 amino acids. Trimming left V 0 bases short and J 4 bases short, with 10 bases between. The CDR3 sequence is CASSYSGYSYEQYF. CDR3 DNA: TGTGCCAGCAGTTACTCGGGCTACTCTTACGAGCAGTACTTC.

This clone was seen a handful of times. V gene TRBV6-1 combines with J gene TRBJ2-2; D not certain. This CDR3 has 12 amino acids. With 7 bases removed from V and 4 bases from J, the gap between germline ends came to 7 bases. CDR1 is MNHNS and CDR2 is SASEGT in the germline V gene. CDR3 nucleotides: TGTGCCAGCACAGGCCGCACCGGGGAGCTGTTTTTT. Translated: CASTGRTGELFF.

The chain couples TRBV11-3 to TRBJ2-3; D gene unclear. The CDR3 loop spans 12 amino acids. Germline CDR1 reads SGHNT; CDR2 reads YENEEA. The V end lost 5 bases, the J end lost 2 bases, and 5 bases lay between the germline ends. This chain's CDR3 is CASSPNTDTQYF. DNA of the CDR3: TGTGCCAGCAGCCCAAACACAGATACGCAGTATTTT.